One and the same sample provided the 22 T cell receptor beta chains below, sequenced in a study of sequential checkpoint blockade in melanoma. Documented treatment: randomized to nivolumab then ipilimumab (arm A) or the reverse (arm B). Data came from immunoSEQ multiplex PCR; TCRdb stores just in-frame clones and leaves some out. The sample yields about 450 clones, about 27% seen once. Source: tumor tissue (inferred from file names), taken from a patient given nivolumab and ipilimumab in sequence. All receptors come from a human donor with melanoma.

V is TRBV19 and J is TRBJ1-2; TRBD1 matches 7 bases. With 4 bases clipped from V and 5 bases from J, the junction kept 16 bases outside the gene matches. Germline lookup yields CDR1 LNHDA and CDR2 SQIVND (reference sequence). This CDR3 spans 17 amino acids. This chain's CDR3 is CASSTSTGPARVYGYTF. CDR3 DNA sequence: TGTGCCAGTAGTACTTCGACAGGGCCTGCGCGGGTTTATGGCTACACCTTC.

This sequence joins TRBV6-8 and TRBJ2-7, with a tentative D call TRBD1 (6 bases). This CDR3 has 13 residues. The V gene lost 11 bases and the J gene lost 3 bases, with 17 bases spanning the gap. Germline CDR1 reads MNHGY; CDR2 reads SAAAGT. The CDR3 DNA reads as TGTGCCGCCGCCGGGACAAGAATCTACGAGCAGTACTTC. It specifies CAAAGTRIYEQYF.

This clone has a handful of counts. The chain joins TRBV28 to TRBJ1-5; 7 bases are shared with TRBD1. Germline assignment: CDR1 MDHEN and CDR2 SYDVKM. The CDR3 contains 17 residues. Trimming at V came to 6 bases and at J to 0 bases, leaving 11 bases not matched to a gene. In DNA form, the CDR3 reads TGTGCCAGCAGGCGTCGGGACAGAAGTTATAGCAATCAGCCCCAGCATTTT. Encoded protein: CASRRRDRSYSNQPQHF.

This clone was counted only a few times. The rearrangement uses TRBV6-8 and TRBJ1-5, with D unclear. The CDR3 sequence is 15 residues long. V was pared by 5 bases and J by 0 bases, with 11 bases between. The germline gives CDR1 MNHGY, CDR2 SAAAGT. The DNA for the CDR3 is TGTGCCAGCAGTACGGATTATTATAGCAATCAGCCCCAGCATTTT. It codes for CASSTDYYSNQPQHF.

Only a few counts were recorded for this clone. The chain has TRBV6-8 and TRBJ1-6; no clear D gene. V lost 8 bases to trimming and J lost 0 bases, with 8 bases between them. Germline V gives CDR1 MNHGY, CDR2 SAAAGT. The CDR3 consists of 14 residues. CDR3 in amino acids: CASQVGSYNSPLHF. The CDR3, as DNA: TGTGCCAGCCAGGTGGGCTCCTATAATTCACCCCTCCACTTT.

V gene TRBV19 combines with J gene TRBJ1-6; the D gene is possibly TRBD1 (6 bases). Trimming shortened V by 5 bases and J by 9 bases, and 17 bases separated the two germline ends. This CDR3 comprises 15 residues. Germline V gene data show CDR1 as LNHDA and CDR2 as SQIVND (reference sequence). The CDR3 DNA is TGTGCCAGTAGTCCCACAGGGTCCGGGGGTTCACCCCTCCACTTT. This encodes CASSPTGSGGSPLHF. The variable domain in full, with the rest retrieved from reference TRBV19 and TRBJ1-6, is DGGITQSPKYLFRKEGQNVTLSCEQNLNHDAMYWYRQDPGQGLRLIYYSQIVNDFQKGDIAEGYSVSREKKESFPLTVTSAQKNPTAFYLCASSPTGSGGSPLHFGNGTRLTVT.

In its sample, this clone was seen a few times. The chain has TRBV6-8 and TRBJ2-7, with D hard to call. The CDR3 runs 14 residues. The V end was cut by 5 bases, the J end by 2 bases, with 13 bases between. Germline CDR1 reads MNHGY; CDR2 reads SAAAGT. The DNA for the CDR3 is TGTGCCAGCAGTACCCGGGTTCCAGCCTACGAGCAGTACTTC. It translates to CASSTRVPAYEQYF.

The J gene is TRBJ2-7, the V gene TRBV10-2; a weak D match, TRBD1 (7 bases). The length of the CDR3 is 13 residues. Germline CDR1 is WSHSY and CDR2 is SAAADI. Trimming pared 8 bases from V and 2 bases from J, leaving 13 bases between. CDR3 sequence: CASQAGGTYEQYF. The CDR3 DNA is TGCGCCAGCCAGGCAGGGGGGACCTACGAGCAGTACTTC.

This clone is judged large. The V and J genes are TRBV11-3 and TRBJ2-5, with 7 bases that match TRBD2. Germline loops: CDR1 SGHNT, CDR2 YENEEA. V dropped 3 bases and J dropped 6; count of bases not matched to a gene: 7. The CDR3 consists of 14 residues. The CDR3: CASSLAGGRQTQYF. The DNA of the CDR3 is TGTGCCAGCAGCTTGGCCGGGGGGAGACAGACCCAGTACTTC.

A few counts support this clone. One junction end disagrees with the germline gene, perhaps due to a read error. The CDR3 sequence is CASTAWGVYSF. CDR3 nucleotide sequence: TGTGCCAGCACGGCCTGGGGCGTATATAGCTTC. The chain links TRBV6-7 to TRBJ1-2, with a tentative D call TRBD1 (5 bases). TRBV6-7 is sorted into the ORF group, with uncertain function. CDR3 length equals 11 residues.

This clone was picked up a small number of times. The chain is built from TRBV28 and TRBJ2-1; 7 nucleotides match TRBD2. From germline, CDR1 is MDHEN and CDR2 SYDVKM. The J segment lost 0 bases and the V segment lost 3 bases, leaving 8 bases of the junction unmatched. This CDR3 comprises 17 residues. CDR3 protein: CASSLGGSRISYNEQFF. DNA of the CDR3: TGTGCCAGCAGTTTGGGGGGGTCAAGAATCTCCTACAATGAGCAGTTCTTC.

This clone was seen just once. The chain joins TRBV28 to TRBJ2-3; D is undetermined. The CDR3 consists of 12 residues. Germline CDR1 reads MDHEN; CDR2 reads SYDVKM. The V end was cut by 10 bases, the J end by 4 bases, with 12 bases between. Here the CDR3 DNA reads TGTGCCACCGAGGCGACCGCAGATACGCAGTATTTT. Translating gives CATEATADTQYF.

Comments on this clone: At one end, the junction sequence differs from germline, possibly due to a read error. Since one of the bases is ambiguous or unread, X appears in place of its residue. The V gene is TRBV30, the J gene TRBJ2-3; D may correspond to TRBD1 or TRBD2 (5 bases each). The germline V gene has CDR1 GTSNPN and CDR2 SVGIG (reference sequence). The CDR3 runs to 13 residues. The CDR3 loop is CXCNRDPPDTQYF. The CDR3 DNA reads TGTRCCTGCAACCGGGACCCACCAGATACGCAGTATTTT.

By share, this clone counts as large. The CDR3 DNA reads as TGTGCCAGCAGCTCCGACCCTGACTCAGGACAGGTACCTTTCTTT. Encoded protein: CASSSDPDSGQVPFF. The V and J genes are TRBV11-3 and TRBJ1-1; 7 positions match TRBD1. The CDR3 consists of 15 residues. Germline V gene sequence: CDR1 SGHNT, CDR2 YENEEA. Losses at the gene ends were 4 bases for V and 12 bases for J; bases not matched to a gene: 17.

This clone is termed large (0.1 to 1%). The CDR3 sequence is CASSRANTGELFF. The DNA of the CDR3 is TGCGCCAGCAGCCGGGCGAACACCGGGGAGCTGTTTTTT. This chain connects TRBV4-1 to TRBJ2-2; D not resolved. V dropped 4 bases and J dropped 0 bases, with 3 bases sitting between them. This CDR3 has 13 amino acids. Germline V lookup: CDR1 MGHRA, CDR2 YSYEKL.

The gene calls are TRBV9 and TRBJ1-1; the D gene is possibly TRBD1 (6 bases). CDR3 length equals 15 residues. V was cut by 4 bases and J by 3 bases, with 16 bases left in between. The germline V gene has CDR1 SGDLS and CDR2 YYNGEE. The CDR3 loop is CASSLLGTWDTEAFF. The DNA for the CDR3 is TGTGCCAGCAGCCTGCTTGGGACATGGGACACTGAAGCTTTCTTT.

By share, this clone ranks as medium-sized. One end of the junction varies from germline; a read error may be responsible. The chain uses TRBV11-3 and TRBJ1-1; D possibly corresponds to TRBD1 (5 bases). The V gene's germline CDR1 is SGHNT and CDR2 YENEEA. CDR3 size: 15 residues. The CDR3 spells CASSLVSGLNTEAFF. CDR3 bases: TGTGCCAGCAGCTTAGTGTCAGGGCTGAATACTGAAGCTTTCTTT.

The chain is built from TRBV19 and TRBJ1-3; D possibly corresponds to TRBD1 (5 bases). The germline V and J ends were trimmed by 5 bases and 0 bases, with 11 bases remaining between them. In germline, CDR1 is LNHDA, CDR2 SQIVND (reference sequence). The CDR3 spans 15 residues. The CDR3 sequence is CASSPGTDSGNTIYF. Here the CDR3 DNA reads TGTGCCAGTAGTCCCGGGACCGACTCTGGAAACACCATATATTTT.

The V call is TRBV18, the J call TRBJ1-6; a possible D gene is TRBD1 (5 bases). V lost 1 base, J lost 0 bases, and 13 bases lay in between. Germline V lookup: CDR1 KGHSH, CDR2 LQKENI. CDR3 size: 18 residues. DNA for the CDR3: TGTGCCAGCTCACCACTCGGCTCTCAGGGCTCCTATAATTCACCCCTCCACTTT. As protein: CASSPLGSQGSYNSPLHF.

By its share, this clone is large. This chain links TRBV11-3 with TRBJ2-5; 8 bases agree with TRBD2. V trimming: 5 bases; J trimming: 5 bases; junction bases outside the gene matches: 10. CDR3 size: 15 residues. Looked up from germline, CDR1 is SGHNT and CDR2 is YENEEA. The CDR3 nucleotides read TGTGCCAGCAGCGACCTTAGGGCTAGCGGGGAGACCCAGTACTTC. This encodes CASSDLRASGETQYF. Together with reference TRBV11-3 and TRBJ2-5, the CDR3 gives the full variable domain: EAGVVQSPRYKIIEKKQPVAFWCNPISGHNTLYWYLQNLGQGPELLIRYENEEAVDDSQLPKDRFSAERLKGVDSTLKIQPAELGDSAVYLCASSDLRASGETQYFGPGTRLLVL.

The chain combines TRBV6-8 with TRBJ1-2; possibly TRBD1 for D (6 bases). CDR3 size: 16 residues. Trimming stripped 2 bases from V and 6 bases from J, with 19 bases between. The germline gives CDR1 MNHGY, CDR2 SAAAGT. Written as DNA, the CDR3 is TGTGCCAGCAGTTACGGTACGGACGCGGGGGCAGATGGCTACACCTTC. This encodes CASSYGTDAGADGYTF.

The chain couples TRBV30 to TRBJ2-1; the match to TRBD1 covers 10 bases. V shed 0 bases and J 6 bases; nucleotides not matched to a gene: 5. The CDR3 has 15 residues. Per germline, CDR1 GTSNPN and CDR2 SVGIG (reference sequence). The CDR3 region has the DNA TGTGCCTGGAGTGTGGGACAGGGGAGGGTCAATGAGCAGTTCTTC. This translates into CAWSVGQGRVNEQFF.